This TCR beta chain derives from a study of blood T cell repertoires in COVID-19. Study details: The study drew acute and convalescent COVID-19 samples from the United States, Italy and Spain.

In the original processing: Estimated nucleated cell counts came from reference gene primer amplification. Data came from immunoSEQ multiplex PCR; TCRdb stores just in-frame clones and leaves some out. The D gene and trimming were derived from the DNA, and the V and J assignments and clone size from that table. The top ten hold more than 8.5% of the sample, which has about 180,000 clones, over 75% seen once. Each recovered donor of Cohort 3 presented with two negative PCRs, clearance, or symptom resolution. The TCR comes from a woman aged 18-29 years who had recovered from COVID-19. Sequencing was carried out using PBMCs or T cells enriched from blood (not recorded which).

DNA of the CDR3: TGTGCCAGCAGTGATAAGGGGGCGACTGAAGCTTTCTTT. This gives the protein CASSDKGATEAFF. The chain uses TRBV2 and TRBJ1-1; 7 nucleotides align to TRBD1. After removal of 3 bases from V and 5 bases from J, the junction contained 3 bases not matched to a gene. Germline V gene sequence: CDR1 SNHLY, CDR2 FYNNEI. The CDR3 covers 13 residues.